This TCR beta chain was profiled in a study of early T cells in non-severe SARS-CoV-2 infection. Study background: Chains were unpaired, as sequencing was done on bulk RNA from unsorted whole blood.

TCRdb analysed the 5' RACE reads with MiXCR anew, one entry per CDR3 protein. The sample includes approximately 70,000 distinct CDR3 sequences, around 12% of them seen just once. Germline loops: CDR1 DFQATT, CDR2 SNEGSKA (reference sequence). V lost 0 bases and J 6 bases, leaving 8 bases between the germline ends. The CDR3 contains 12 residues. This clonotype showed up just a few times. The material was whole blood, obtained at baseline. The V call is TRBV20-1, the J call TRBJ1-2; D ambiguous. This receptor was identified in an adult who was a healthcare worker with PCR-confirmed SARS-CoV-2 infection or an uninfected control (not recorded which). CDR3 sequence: CSARDYSDGYTF. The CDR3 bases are TGCAGTGCTAGAGATTACAGTGATGGCTACACCTTC.